One sample yielded the 30 T cell receptor beta chains listed below, sequenced in a study of multiple sclerosis patients with progressive multifocal leukoencephalopathy. Only in-frame clones appear in the TCRdb table, and some are missing; sequencing was by immunoSEQ multiplex PCR. The table shows 30,000 to 35,000 clones, with 87% occurring only once. Time point: time of PML onset. Sequenced material: PBMCs, taken from a patient treated with natalizumab. These receptors were collected from a human donor with progressive multifocal leukoencephalopathy.

The V and J genes are TRBV28 and TRBJ2-7; the match to TRBD1 covers 9 bases. Losses at the gene ends were 6 bases for V and 2 bases for J; bases not matched to a gene: 11. The V gene's germline CDR1 is MDHEN and CDR2 SYDVKM. The CDR3 spans 16 residues. The CDR3 sequence: CASRKRGTGKPYEQYF. The CDR3 region has the DNA TGTGCCAGCAGAAAGAGAGGGACAGGGAAACCCTACGAGCAGTACTTC.

This clone has just one count. The chain combines TRBV5-4 with TRBJ2-3, with TRBD2 matching over 9 bases. The CDR3 is 15 amino acids. Unmatched junction bases numbered 1, after V lost 0 bases and J lost 2 bases. Germline assignment: CDR1 SGHNT and CDR2 YYREEE (reference sequence). CDR3 region: CASSLGLADTDTQYF. In DNA form, the CDR3 reads TGTGCCAGCAGCTTGGGACTAGCGGACACAGATACGCAGTATTTT. Full variable domain (remainder filled in from reference TRBV5-4 and TRBJ2-3): ETGVTQSPTHLIKTRGQQVTLRCSSQSGHNTVSWYQQALGQGPQFIFQYYREEENGRGNFPPRFSGLQFPNYSSELNVNALELDDSALYLCASSLGLADTDTQYFGPGTRLTVL.

The chain recombines TRBV6-1 with TRBJ1-1, with a possible D match to TRBD1 (6 bases). Germline V lookup: CDR1 MNHNS, CDR2 SASEGT. The CDR3 length is 14 residues. Deletions cut 10 bases from V and 1 base from J, with 16 bases between. The CDR3 DNA sequence: TGTGCCACTAGAGGCGGACAGTGGAACACTGAAGCTTTCTTT. Its translation: CATRGGQWNTEAFF.

As concerns this clone: One junction end does not reproduce the germline sequence, and a read error may be involved. V gene TRBV2 combines with J gene TRBJ1-3; a weak D match, TRBD1 (5 bases). CDR3 size: 14 residues. Germline V CDR1 and CDR2: SNHLY, FYNNEI. The CDR3 protein is CASSEDSYGNTIYF. The CDR3 DNA reads TGTGCCAGCAGCGAAGACAGTTATGGAAACACCATATATTTT. Full variable domain (remainder filled in from reference TRBV2 and TRBJ1-3): EPEVTQTPSHQVTQMGQEVILRCVPISNHLYFYWYRQILGQKVEFLVSFYNNEISEKSEIFDDQFSVERPDGSNFTLKIRSTKLEDSAMYFCASSEDSYGNTIYFGEGSWLTVV.

This chain connects TRBV7-9 to TRBJ2-1; 7 bases are a match to TRBD2. The CDR3 contains 19 residues. CDR1 is SEHNR, CDR2 FQNEAQ, per germline (reference sequence). The junction had 20 bases not matched to a gene; V was cut back by 1 base and J by 8 bases. The CDR3 loop reads CASSLGGHPAAGDWYEQFF. CDR3 DNA sequence: TGTGCCAGCAGCTTAGGGGGCCATCCGGCTGCGGGAGATTGGTATGAGCAGTTCTTC.

The chain uses TRBV6-1 and TRBJ1-1; TRBD1 might be the D (6 bases). CDR1 MNHNS and CDR2 SASEGT come from the germline V gene. This CDR3 contains 12 residues. V dropped 5 bases and J dropped 11 bases, with 15 bases sitting between them. The CDR3 loop is CASSKTGLGAFF. For the CDR3, the DNA is TGTGCCAGCAGTAAAACAGGGCTAGGGGCTTTCTTT.

The gene calls are TRBV2 and TRBJ2-7, with a possible D match to TRBD2 (6 bases). The CDR3 is made up of 13 amino acids. Trimming shortened V by 6 bases and J by 3 bases, and 12 bases separated the two germline ends. CDR1 and CDR2 (germline): SNHLY, FYNNEI. The CDR3 reads CASRDPGLYEQYF. CDR3 DNA sequence: TGTGCCAGCAGGGACCCGGGACTCTACGAGCAGTACTTC.

This clone occurred once. The V call is TRBV29-1, the J call TRBJ1-2; unclear D gene. The CDR3 has 14 residues. CDR1 and CDR2 from the germline V gene are SQVTM and ANQGSEA. V lost 6 bases, J lost 4 bases, and 18 bases lay in between. The CDR3 DNA reads TGCAGCGTCCTAAAGCCGGGGTGGGGCTATGGCTACACCTTC. Its translation: CSVLKPGWGYGYTF.

The chain uses TRBV5-1 and TRBJ2-7, with TRBD1 matching 7 bases. V shed 0 bases and J 5 bases; nucleotides not matched to a gene: 8. From germline, CDR1 is SGHRS and CDR2 YFSETQ. The CDR3 totals 15 residues. CDR3 amino acids: CASSLGQGTGHEQYF. CDR3 DNA sequence: TGCGCCAGCAGCTTGGGACAGGGAACAGGACACGAGCAGTACTTC.

The gene calls are TRBV18 and TRBJ1-2; D gene ambiguous. V was pared by 0 bases and J by 9 bases, with 14 bases between. CDR3 length equals 14 residues. CDR1 and CDR2 (germline): KGHSH, LQKENI. CDR3 sequence reads: CASSPPDRAGSYTF. CDR3 nucleotides: TGTGCCAGCTCACCACCGGATAGGGCGGGGAGCTACACCTTC.

The J gene is TRBJ2-5, the V gene TRBV5-4, with TRBD2 as a possible D gene (5 bases). The CDR3 totals 14 residues. The V end was cut by 3 bases, the J end by 0 bases, with 9 bases between. The germline gives CDR1 SGHNT, CDR2 YYREEE (reference sequence). The CDR3 DNA is TGTGCCAGCAGCTCGGCGGGCAACCAAGAGACCCAGTACTTC. Translation: CASSSAGNQETQYF.

The V and J genes are TRBV6-5 and TRBJ1-5, with unresolved D. The length of the CDR3 is 13 residues. The germline V and J ends were trimmed by 2 bases and 7 bases, with 9 bases remaining between them. Looked up from germline, CDR1 is MNHEY and CDR2 is SVGAGI. The CDR3 DNA sequence: TGTGCCAGCAGTTACCTGGGAGGGCAGCCCCAGCATTTT. It codes for CASSYLGGQPQHF.

This clone was observed a single time. V usage is TRBV9 and J usage is TRBJ2-2; D unclear. CDR3 length: 15 amino acids. Trimming left V 0 bases short and J 0 bases short, with 6 bases between. The germline CDR1 and CDR2 sequences are SGDLS and YYNGEE. The CDR3 coding sequence is TGTGCCAGCAGCGTAGTACAGTCGAACACCGGGGAGCTGTTTTTT. Its protein product is CASSVVQSNTGELFF.

The chain links TRBV28 to TRBJ1-2; no definite D call. The CDR3 has 12 residues. The V end lost 2 bases, the J end lost 7 bases, and 8 bases lay between the germline ends. Germline V gene lookup returns CDR1 MDHEN and CDR2 SYDVKM. The CDR3 DNA sequence: TGTGCCAGCAGTTTAAGCTCCCTTGGCTACACCTTC. Protein sequence: CASSLSSLGYTF.

The chain employs TRBV7-9 and TRBJ1-3; no clear D gene. This CDR3 has 12 residues. Trimming pared 8 bases from V and 4 bases from J, leaving 9 bases between. Per germline, CDR1 SEHNR and CDR2 FQNEAQ (reference sequence). DNA of the CDR3: TGTGCCAGCGTTCCCGAAGGAAACACCATATATTTT. It codes for CASVPEGNTIYF. The full variable domain, rest sourced from reference TRBV7-9 and TRBJ1-3, is DTGVSQNPRHKITKRGQNVTFRCDPISEHNRLYWYRQTLGQGPEFLTYFQNEAQLEKSRLLSDRFSAERPKGSFSTLEIQRTEQGDSAMYLCASVPEGNTIYFGEGSWLTVV.

The J gene is TRBJ2-2, the V gene TRBV9, with D uncertain. Germline CDR1 and CDR2: SGDLS and YYNGEE. The CDR3 is made up of 14 amino acids. V was clipped by 6 bases and J by 7 bases, with 16 bases between them. CDR3 bases: TGTGCCAGCACCCTAAGTACCTTTGGCGGGGAGCTGTTTTTT. This encodes CASTLSTFGGELFF.

This chain connects TRBV10-1 to TRBJ1-1; possible D gene TRBD1, 5 bases. Trimming took 4 bases from V and 2 from J, leaving 8 bases between them. Germline CDR1 WNHNN, CDR2 SYGVQD (reference sequence). This CDR3 is built from 13 residues. CDR3 nucleotide sequence: TGCGCCAGCAGTGTCGGGGGAAACACTGAAGCTTTCTTT. As protein: CASSVGGNTEAFF.

This clone was observed a few times. J is TRBJ2-2 and V is TRBV5-1; perhaps TRBD2 as D (5 bases). The CDR3 runs to 15 residues. V gave up 1 base and J gave up 4 bases, with 11 bases separating them. Germline values: CDR1 SGHRS, CDR2 YFSETQ. The CDR3 here is CASSLMGSATGELFF. CDR3 bases: TGCGCCAGCAGCTTGATGGGGAGTGCCACCGGGGAGCTGTTTTTT. Using reference TRBV5-1 and TRBJ2-2 for the parts outside the CDR3, the full variable domain is KAGVTQTPRYLIKTRGQQVTLSCSPISGHRSVSWYQQTPGQGLQFLFEYFSETQRNKGNFPGRFSGRQFSNSRSEMNVSTLELGDSALYLCASSLMGSATGELFFGEGSRLTVL.

The DNA for the CDR3 is TGTGCCAGCAGCCGACCTCGGGGTGAGCTTGGAAACACCATATATTTT. Translated, it gives CASSRPRGELGNTIYF. The rearrangement joins TRBV7-2 to TRBJ1-3, with D unclear. Trimming removed 5 bases at V and 3 bases at J, with 17 bases between. CDR1 is SGHTA, CDR2 FQGNSA, per germline. This CDR3 comprises 16 residues.

The genes are TRBV5-1 and TRBJ1-4; TRBD1 might be the D (6 bases). The CDR3 is 15 amino acids. In germline, CDR1 is SGHRS, CDR2 YFSETQ. The germline V and J ends were trimmed by 4 bases and 5 bases, with 15 bases remaining between them. DNA of the CDR3: TGCGCCAGCAGCCCGGAGGGGGGGCAGAATGAAAAACTGTTTTTT. This translates into CASSPEGGQNEKLFF.

The chain recombines TRBV2 with TRBJ1-5; D uncertain. Trimming cost V 3 bases and J 8 bases, with 11 bases left between them. This CDR3 contains 13 residues. CDR1 is SNHLY, CDR2 FYNNEI, per germline. The CDR3 is CASSDPPGKPQHF. Here the CDR3 DNA reads TGTGCCAGCAGTGATCCCCCAGGAAAGCCCCAGCATTTT.

V usage is TRBV19 and J usage is TRBJ2-1, with a weak D call TRBD2 (6 bases). Germline loops: CDR1 LNHDA, CDR2 SQIVND (reference sequence). Trimming pared 3 bases from V and 3 bases from J, leaving 15 bases between. CDR3 length equals 16 residues. The CDR3 protein is CASSMGIGTYYNEQFF. For the CDR3, the DNA is TGTGCCAGTAGTATGGGGATCGGGACTTACTACAATGAGCAGTTCTTC.

The rearrangement uses TRBV19 and TRBJ2-3; the D is unclear. Per germline, CDR1 LNHDA and CDR2 SQIVND (reference sequence). The germline V and J ends were trimmed by 7 bases and 0 bases, with 5 bases remaining between them. The CDR3 extends over 12 amino acids. The CDR3 region is CASTGSTDTQYF. The CDR3 DNA reads as TGTGCCAGTACAGGTAGCACAGATACGCAGTATTTT.

J is TRBJ1-6 and V is TRBV7-2; the match to TRBD1 covers 7 bases. V was clipped by 6 bases and J by 2 bases; unmatched bases: 1. The CDR3 sequence is 14 residues long. The germline V gene encodes CDR1 SGHTA and CDR2 FQGNSA. The CDR3 nucleotides are TGTGCCAGCAGGGGGACAGCCTATAATTCACCCCTCCACTTT. Protein sequence: CASRGTAYNSPLHF.

V usage is TRBV30 and J usage is TRBJ1-5, with 7 bases fitting TRBD1. CDR1 and CDR2 (germline): GTSNPN, SVGIG (reference sequence). The CDR3 runs 15 residues. V dropped 4 bases and J dropped 4; count of bases not matched to a gene: 10. The CDR3 DNA follows: TGTGCCTGGATGAGGGGACCAGGGGGTAATCAGCCCCAGCATTTT. It specifies CAWMRGPGGNQPQHF.

The chain combines TRBV10-2 with TRBJ1-2; 7 nucleotides line up with TRBD1. This CDR3 spans 14 amino acids. Trimming at V came to 11 bases and at J to 2 bases, leaving 11 bases not matched to a gene. The germline CDR1 and CDR2 sequences are WSHSY and SAAADI. In nucleotides, the CDR3 is TGCGCCGGCATGAGACAGGGAAGGAACTATGGCTACACCTTC. It translates to CAGMRQGRNYGYTF.

The J gene is TRBJ2-7, the V gene TRBV7-9; possibly TRBD2 for D (7 bases). The V end lost 5 bases, the J end lost 5 bases, and 13 bases lay between the germline ends. Germline-derived CDR1 and CDR2 are SEHNR and FQNEAQ (reference sequence). The CDR3 sequence is 13 residues long. This CDR3 reads CASSQRGGHEQYF. The CDR3 DNA reads TGTGCCAGCAGCCAGAGGGGGGGCCACGAGCAGTACTTC.

This chain uses TRBV30 with TRBJ1-3, with D hard to call. Looked up from germline, CDR1 is GTSNPN and CDR2 is SVGIG (reference sequence). There are 13 residues in the CDR3. V shed 2 bases and J shed 4 bases, with 9 bases lying between them. In DNA form, the CDR3 reads TGTGCCTGGAGTTCCAGAGGAGGAAACACCATATATTTT. This encodes CAWSSRGGNTIYF.

The chain couples TRBV6-5 to TRBJ2-7; 10 positions match TRBD2. The germline gives CDR1 MNHEY, CDR2 SVGAGI. With V trimmed by 5 bases and J by 4 bases, 5 bases remained unmatched. The CDR3 extends over 14 amino acids. The CDR3: CASSRTSGSYEQYF. In DNA, the CDR3 is TGTGCCAGCAGTCGGACTAGCGGTTCTTACGAGCAGTACTTC.

This chain connects TRBV6-5 to TRBJ2-6; no definite D call. V lost 8 bases and J 1 base, leaving 6 bases between the germline ends. Germline-derived CDR1 and CDR2 are MNHEY and SVGAGI. The length of the CDR3 is 13 residues. CDR3 coding DNA: TGTGCCAGCCAAGGGTCTGGGGCCAACGTCCTGACTTTC. Protein product: CASQGSGANVLTF.